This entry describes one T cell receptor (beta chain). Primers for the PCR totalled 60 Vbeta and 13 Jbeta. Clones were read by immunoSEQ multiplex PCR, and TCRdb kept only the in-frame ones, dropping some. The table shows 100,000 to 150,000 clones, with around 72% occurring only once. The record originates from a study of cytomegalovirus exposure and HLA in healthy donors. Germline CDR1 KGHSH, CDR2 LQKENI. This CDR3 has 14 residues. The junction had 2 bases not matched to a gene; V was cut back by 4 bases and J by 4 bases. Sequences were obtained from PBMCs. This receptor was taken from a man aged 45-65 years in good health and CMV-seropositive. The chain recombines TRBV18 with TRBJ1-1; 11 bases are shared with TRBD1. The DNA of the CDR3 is TGTGCCAGCTCACAGGGACAGGGGGTCACTGAAGCTTTCTTT. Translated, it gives CASSQGQGVTEAFF.